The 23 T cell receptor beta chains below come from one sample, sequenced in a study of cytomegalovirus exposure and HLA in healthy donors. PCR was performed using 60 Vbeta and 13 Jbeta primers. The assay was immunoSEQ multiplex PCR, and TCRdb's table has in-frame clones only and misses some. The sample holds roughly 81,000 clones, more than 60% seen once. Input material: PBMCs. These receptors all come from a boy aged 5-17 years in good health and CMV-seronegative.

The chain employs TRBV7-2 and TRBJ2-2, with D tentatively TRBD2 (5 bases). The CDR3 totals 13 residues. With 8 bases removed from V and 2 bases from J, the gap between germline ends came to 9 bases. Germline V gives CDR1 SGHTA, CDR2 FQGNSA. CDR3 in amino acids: CASRRTNTGELFF. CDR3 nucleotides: TGTGCCAGCCGCAGGACTAACACCGGGGAGCTGTTTTTT.

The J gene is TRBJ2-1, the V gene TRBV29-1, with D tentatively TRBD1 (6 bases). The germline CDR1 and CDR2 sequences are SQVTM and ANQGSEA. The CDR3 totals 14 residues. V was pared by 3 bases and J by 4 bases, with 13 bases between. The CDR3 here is CSVDARQGYNEQFF. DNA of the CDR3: TGCAGCGTTGATGCGAGGCAGGGGTACAATGAGCAGTTCTTC.

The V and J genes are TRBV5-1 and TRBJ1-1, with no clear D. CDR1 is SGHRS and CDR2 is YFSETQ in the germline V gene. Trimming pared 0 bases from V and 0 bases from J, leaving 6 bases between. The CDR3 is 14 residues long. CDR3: CASSLGPVNTEAFF. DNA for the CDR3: TGCGCCAGCAGCTTGGGTCCGGTGAACACTGAAGCTTTCTTT.

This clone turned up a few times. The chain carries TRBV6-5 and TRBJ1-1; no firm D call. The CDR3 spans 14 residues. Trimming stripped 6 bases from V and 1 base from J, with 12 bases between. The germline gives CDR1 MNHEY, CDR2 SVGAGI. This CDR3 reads CASSPDGKNTEAFF. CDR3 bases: TGTGCCAGCAGCCCAGACGGGAAGAACACTGAAGCTTTCTTT.

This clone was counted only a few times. In nucleotides, the CDR3 is TGTGCCAGCAGCTCCCGCCTTGGCGGAGCCTCCTACGAGCAGTACTTC. Protein product: CASSSRLGGASYEQYF. The V and J genes are TRBV7-8 and TRBJ2-7; D remains ambiguous. CDR1 and CDR2 (germline): SGHVS, FQNEAQ. V lost 4 bases, J lost 0 bases, and 16 bases lay in between. CDR3 length equals 16 residues.

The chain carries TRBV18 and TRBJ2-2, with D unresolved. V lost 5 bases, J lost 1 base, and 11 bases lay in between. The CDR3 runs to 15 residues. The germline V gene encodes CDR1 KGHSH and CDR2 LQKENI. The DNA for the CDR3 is TGTGCCAGCTCAAACCCTCGGAGGAACACCGGGGAGCTGTTTTTT. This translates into CASSNPRRNTGELFF.

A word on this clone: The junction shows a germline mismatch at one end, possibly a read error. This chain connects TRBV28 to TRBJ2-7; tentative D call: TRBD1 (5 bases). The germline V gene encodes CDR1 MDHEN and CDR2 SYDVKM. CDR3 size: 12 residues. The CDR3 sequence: CASSFKGPGQCF. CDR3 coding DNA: TGTGCCAGCAGTTTTAAGGGGCCCGGGCAGTGCTTC.

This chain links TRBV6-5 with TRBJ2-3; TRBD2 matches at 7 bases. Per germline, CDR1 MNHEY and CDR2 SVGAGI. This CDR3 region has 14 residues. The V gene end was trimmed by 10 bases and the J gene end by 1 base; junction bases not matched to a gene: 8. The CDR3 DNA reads TGTGCCACCCGGAGCGGGGTGGGCACAGATACGCAGTATTTT. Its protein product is CATRSGVGTDTQYF.

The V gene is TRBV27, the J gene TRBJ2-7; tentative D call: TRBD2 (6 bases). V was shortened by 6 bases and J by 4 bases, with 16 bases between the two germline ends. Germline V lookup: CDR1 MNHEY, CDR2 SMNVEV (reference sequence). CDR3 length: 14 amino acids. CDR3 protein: CASRTGTGGYEQYF. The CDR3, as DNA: TGTGCCAGCAGGACCGGGACTGGGGGTTACGAGCAGTACTTC.

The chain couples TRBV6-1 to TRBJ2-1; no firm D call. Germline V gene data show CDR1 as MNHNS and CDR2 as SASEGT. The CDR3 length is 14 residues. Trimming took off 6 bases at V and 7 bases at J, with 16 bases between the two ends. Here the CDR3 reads CASRWAITGNEQFF. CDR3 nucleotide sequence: TGTGCCAGCAGATGGGCCATCACTGGGAATGAGCAGTTCTTC.

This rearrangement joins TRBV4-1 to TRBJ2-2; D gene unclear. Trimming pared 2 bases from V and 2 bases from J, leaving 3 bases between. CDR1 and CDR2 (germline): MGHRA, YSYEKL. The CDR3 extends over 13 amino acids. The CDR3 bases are TGCGCCAGCAGCCAAAGCAACACCGGGGAGCTGTTTTTT. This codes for CASSQSNTGELFF.

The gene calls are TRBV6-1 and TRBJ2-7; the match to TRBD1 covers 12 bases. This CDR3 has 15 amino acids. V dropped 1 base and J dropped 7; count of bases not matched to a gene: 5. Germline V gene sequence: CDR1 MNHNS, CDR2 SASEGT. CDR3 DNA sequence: TGTGCCAGCAGTGAAGAGGGACAGGGGGCGCGGGAGCAGTACTTC. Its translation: CASSEEGQGAREQYF.

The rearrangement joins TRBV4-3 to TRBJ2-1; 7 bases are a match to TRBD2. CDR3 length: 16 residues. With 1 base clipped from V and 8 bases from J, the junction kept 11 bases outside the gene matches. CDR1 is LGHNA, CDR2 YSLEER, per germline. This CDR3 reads CASSQAPAGEGYEQFF. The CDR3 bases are TGCGCCAGCAGCCAAGCTCCGGCGGGAGAAGGGTATGAGCAGTTCTTC.

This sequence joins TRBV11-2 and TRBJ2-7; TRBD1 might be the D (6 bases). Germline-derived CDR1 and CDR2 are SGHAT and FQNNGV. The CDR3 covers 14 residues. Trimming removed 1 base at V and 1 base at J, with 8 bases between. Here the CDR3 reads CASSLGQASYEQYF. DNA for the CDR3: TGTGCCAGCAGCTTAGGACAGGCGTCCTACGAGCAGTACTTC.

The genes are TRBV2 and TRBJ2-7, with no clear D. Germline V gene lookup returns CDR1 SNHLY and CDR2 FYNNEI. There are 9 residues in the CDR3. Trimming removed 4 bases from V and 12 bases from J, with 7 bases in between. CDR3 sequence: CASSAPLYF. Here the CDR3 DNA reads TGTGCCAGCAGTGCCCCCTTGTACTTC.

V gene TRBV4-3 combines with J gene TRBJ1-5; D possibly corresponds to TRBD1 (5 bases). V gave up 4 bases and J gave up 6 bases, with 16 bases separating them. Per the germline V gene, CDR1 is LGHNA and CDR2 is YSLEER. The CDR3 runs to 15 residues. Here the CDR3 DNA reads TGCGCCAGCAGCCCAGGCGCGGGGCCGGCTCAGCCCCAGCATTTT. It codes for CASSPGAGPAQPQHF.

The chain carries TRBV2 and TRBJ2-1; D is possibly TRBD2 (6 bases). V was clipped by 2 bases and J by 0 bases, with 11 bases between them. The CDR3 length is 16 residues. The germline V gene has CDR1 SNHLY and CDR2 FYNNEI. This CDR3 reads CASSEFSGSSYNEQFF. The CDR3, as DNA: TGTGCCAGCAGTGAATTCTCCGGGAGCTCCTACAATGAGCAGTTCTTC.

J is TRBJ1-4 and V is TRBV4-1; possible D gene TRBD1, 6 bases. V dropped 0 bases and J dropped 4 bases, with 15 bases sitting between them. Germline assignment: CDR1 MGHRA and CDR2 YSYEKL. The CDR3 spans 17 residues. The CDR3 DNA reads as TGCGCCAGCAGCCAAGATAAGAATAGGGGGTTTAATGAAAAACTGTTTTTT. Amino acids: CASSQDKNRGFNEKLFF.

The CDR3 coding sequence is TGTGCCACCAGCAGAGAGATGGTAGGACAGGAGGAAGCTTTCTTT. Amino acids: CATSREMVGQEEAFF. This sequence joins TRBV15 and TRBJ1-1; 7 bases agree with TRBD1. The CDR3 is made up of 15 amino acids. Germline loops: CDR1 LNHNV, CDR2 YYDKDF (reference sequence). The J segment lost 8 bases and the V segment lost 0 bases, leaving 9 bases of the junction unmatched.

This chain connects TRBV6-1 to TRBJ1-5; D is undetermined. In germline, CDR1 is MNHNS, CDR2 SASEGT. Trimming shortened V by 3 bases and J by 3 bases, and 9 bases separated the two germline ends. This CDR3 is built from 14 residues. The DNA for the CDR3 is TGTGCCAGCAGTGATCGAGGGCCCAATCAGCCCCAGCATTTT. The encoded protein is CASSDRGPNQPQHF.

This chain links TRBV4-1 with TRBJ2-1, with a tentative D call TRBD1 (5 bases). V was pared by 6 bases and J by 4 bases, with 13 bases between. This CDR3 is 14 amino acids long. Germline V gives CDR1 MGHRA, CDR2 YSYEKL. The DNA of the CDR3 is TGCGCCAGCAGTAGGGGAACCTTATACAATGAGCAGTTCTTC. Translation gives CASSRGTLYNEQFF.

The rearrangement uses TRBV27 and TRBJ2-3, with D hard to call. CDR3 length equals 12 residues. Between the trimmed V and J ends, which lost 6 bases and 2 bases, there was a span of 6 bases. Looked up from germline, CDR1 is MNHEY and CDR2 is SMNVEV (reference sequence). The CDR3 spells CASSGYTDTQYF. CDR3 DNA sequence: TGTGCCAGCAGCGGTTACACAGATACGCAGTATTTT.

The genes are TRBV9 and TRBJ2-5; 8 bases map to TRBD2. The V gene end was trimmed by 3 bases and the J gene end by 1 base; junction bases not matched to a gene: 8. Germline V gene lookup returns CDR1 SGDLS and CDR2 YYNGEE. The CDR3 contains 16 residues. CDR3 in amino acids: CASSGAGTRVQETQYF. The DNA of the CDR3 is TGTGCCAGCAGCGGAGCCGGGACTAGGGTCCAAGAGACCCAGTACTTC.